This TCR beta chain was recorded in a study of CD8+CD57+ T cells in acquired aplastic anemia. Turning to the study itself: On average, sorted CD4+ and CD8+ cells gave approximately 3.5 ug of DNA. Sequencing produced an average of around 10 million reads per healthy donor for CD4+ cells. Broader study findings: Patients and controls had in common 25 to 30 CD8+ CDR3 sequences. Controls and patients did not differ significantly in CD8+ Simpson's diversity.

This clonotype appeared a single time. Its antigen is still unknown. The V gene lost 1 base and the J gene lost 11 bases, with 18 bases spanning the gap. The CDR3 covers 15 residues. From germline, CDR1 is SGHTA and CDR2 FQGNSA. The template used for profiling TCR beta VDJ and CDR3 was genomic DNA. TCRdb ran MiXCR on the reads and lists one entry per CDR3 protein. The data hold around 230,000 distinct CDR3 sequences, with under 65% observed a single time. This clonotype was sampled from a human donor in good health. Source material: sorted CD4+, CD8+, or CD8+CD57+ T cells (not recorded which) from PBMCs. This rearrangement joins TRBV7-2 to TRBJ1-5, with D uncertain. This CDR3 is CASSLGTSGQETQHF. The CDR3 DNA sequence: TGTGCCAGCAGCTTAGGGACTAGCGGCCAAGAGACCCAGCATTTT. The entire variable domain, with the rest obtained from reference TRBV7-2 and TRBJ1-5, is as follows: GAGVSQSPSNKVTEKGKDVELRCDPISGHTALYWYRQSLGQGLEFLIYFQGNSAPDKSGLPSDRFSAERTGGSVSTLTIQRTQQEDSAVYLCASSLGTSGQETQHFGDGTRLSIL.